The clone carrying this T cell receptor beta chain turned up a few times. What it binds is unknown. The record originates from a study of Graves' ophthalmopathy and Graves' hyperthyroidism. Background on the study: If no ophthalmopathy appeared within 18 months of follow-up, hyperthyroidism was termed stable.

The authors amplified TCR beta CDR3 regions, and they did so from RNA transcripts for repertoire sequencing. In the first round, RT-PCR was carried out with HTBI primers, and a multiplex PCR formed the second round. A single record per CDR3 protein comes from TCRdb applying MiXCR to the multiplex PCR reads. The sample records approximately 540,000 distinct CDR3 sequences, under 40% being singletons. Whole-study findings and limits: The model forecast ophthalmopathy progression, reaching 70.59% sensitivity and about 75% specificity. In blood, most expanded thyroid clonotypes above 0.001 frequency were also detected.

The clonotype comes from an adult man with Graves' hyperthyroidism. The sample was peripheral blood or thyroid tissue (not recorded which).

CDR3: CASSQRSQNTEAFF. The CDR3, as DNA: TGTGCCAGCAGCCAAAGGAGCCAGAACACTGAAGCTTTCTTT. The gene calls are TRBV3-1 and TRBJ1-1; D call uncertain. This CDR3 contains 14 residues. Germline V CDR1 and CDR2: LGHDT, YNNKEL (reference sequence). V dropped 2 bases and J dropped 1 base, with 8 bases sitting between them.